The following is a T cell receptor (beta chain) sequence with its context. No cognate antigen has been identified for it. No base-level quality is on record; no much larger clone is a single base apart. Each collaborating institution followed its own protocols to collect whole blood in K2EDTA tubes. For TCRbeta analysis, collaborator samples were shipped as frozen whole blood, as isolated PBMCs, or as DNA extracted from either sample type. CDR3 length: 16 amino acids, cysteine to phenylalanine. This entry keeps only the CDR3 DNA: 48 bases, framed from base 1. At the junction V is shortened by 2 bases and J by 4 bases; bases outside the gene matches: 8. From a lookup of the germline V gene, CDR1 and CDR2 are MNHEY and SVGEGT. The sample is drawn from a study of blood T cell repertoires in COVID-19 (dated by TCRdb to the early 2020s). Describing the broader study: Collaborator samples came from the United States, Italy and Spain and covered acute and convalescent phases of COVID-19. The dataset comprised deeply sampled blood TCRbeta repertoires from subjects exposed to, actively infected with, or recovered from COVID-19. Nearly every sample came with metadata listing a de-identified subject ID, COVID-19 status, age in years and sex. The material from the prospective study consisted of cDNA or gDNA derived from T cells, B-cell-depleted T cells, or PBMCs. Where available, HLA class I and class II types were obtained from metadata supplied by the sample provider rather than from assay-based typing. Samples were obtained from the ongoing ImmuneRACE study (first 160 participants) and from over 1,000 subjects provided by 6 global collaborators. A freely available public database, intended as a resource for researchers studying the immune response to SARS-CoV-2, is where the repertoires were released. What the authors observed across the whole study: How much clinical and demographic metadata was included differed by source and by participant, and the metadata was provided uncurated.

The immunoSEQ Assay, a bias-controlled multiplex PCR, was used to amplify TCRbeta CDR3 regions from genomic DNA. For the original study's pipeline: The number of nucleated cells in each sample was estimated from the amplification of reference gene primers within the assay. To quantify the absolute abundance of each unique TCRbeta CDR3 rearrangement, sequence reads were collapsed and filtered. Productive Simpson clonality was computed per sample as the square root of Simpson's diversity index over productive rearrangements. Entries here come from immuneACCESS through TCRdb and include only in-frame sequences with V and J called. Some clones fail to appear in such tables; in the studies checked, an unresolved V gene covers under half of the shortfall, and the cause of the remainder is unknown. The DNA gave D and trimming, while V, J and clone size come from that table. Present in this sample are about 150,000 clones, approximately 90% of which were seen just once. 2.5% to 3.5% of the sample goes to the ten largest clones.

Sequencing was carried out using peripheral blood. The TCR was taken from a man aged 60 to 75 with active or convalescent COVID-19. Recombination linked TRBV6-2 or TRBV6-3 to TRBJ2-7; the central 10 bases match TRBD2. The CDR3 region reads CASSYRASGSSYEQYF. In nucleotide form, the sequence is TGTGCCAGCAGTTACCGGGCTAGCGGGAGCTCATACGAGCAGTACTTC.